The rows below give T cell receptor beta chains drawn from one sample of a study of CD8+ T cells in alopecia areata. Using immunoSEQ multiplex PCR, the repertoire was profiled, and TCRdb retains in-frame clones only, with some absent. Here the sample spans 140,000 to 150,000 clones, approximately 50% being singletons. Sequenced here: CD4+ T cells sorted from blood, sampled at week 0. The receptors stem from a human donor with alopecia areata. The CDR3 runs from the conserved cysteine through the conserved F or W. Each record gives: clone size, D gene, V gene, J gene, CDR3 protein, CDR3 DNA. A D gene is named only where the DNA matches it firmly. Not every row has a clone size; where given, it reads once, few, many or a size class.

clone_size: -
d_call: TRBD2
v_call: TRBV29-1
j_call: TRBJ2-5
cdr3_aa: CSVGGTSGPQETQYF
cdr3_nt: TGCAGCGTTGGTGGGACTAGCGGGCCCCAAGAGACCCAGTACTTC

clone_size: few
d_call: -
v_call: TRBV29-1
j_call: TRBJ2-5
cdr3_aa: CSVAPGGETQYF
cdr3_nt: TGCAGCGTTGCGCCGGGCGGTGAGACCCAGTACTTC

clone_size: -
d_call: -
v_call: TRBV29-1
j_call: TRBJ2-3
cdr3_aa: CSVGEGGTSTDTQYF
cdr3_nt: TGCAGCGTTGGAGAGGGCGGAACTAGCACAGATACGCAGTATTTT

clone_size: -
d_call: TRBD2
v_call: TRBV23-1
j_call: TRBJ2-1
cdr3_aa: CASSQRLAGDSSYNEQFF
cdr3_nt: TGCGCCAGCAGTCAGCGGCTAGCGGGTGATAGCTCCTACAATGAGCAGTTCTTC

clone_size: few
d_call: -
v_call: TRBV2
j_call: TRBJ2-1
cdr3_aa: CASSDPPFVHEQFF
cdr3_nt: TGTGCCAGCAGTGATCCCCCTTTTGTCCATGAGCAGTTCTTC

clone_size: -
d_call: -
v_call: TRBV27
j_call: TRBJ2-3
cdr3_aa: CATQDSFLSTDTQYF
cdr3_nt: TGTGCCACACAAGACTCATTCCTCAGCACAGATACGCAGTATTTT

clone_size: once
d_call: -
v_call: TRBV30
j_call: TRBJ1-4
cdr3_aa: CAWSEQPTNEKLFF
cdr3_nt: TGTGCCTGGAGTGAACAGCCAACTAATGAAAAACTGTTTTTT

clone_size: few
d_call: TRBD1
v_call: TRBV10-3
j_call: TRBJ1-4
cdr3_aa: CAISDQGQGYGKLFF
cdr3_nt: TGTGCCATCAGTGACCAGGGACAGGGGTACGGAAAACTGTTTTTT

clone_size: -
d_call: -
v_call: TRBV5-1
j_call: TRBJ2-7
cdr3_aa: CASSSVGGSLTGTSSYEQYF
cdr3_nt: TGCGCCAGCAGCTCCGTTGGTGGGAGCCTCACAGGGACCAGCTCCTACGAGCAGTACTTC

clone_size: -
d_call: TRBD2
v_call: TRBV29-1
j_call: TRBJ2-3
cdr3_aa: CSALAGGSTDTQYF
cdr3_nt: TGCAGCGCTCTAGCGGGGGGGAGCACAGATACGCAGTATTTT

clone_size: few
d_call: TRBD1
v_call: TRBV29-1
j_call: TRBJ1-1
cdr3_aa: CSAQTGEDTEAFF
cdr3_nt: TGCAGCGCCCAGACAGGGGAGGACACTGAAGCTTTCTTT

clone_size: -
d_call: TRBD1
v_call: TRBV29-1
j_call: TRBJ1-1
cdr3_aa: CSVRDRVLRGSTEAFF
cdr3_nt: TGCAGCGTTCGGGACAGGGTTCTCAGGGGTTCCACTGAAGCTTTCTTT

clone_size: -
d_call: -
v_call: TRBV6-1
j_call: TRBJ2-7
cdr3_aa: CASSEGANSYEQYF
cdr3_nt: TGTGCCAGCAGTGAGGGGGCGAACTCCTACGAGCAGTACTTC

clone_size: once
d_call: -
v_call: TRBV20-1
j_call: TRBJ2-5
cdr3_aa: CSAPIQETQYF
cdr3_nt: TGCAGTGCCCCGATTCAGGAGACCCAGTACTTC

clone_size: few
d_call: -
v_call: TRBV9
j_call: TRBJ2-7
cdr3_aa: CASSARDRSYEQYF
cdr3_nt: TGTGCCAGCAGCGCGCGGGACCGATCCTACGAGCAGTACTTC

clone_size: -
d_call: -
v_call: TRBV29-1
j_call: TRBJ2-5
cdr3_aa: CSTRLSLGTQYF
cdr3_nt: TGCAGCACAAGACTGTCCCTCGGGACCCAGTACTTC

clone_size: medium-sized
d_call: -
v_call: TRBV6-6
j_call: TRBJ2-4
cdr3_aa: CASSYSSRENIQYF
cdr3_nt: TGTGCCAGCAGTTACTCTAGCAGAGAAAACATTCAGTACTTC

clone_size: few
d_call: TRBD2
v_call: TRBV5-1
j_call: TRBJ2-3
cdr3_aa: CASSARLAGVTDTQYF
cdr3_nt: TGCGCCAGCTCCGCCAGGCTAGCGGGAGTCACAGATACGCAGTATTTT

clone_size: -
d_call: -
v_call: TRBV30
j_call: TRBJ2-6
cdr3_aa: CAWSVRGANVLTF
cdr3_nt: TGTGCCTGGAGTGTTCGTGGGGCCAACGTCCTGACTTTC

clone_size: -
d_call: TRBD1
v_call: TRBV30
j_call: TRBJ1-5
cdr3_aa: CAWDNRGNQPQHF
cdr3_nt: TGTGCCTGGGACAACAGGGGGAACCAGCCCCAGCATTTT

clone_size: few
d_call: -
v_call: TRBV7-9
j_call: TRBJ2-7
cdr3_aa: CASSKRGYTTYEQYF
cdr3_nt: TGTGCCAGCAGTAAGAGGGGGTACACCACCTACGAGCAGTACTTC

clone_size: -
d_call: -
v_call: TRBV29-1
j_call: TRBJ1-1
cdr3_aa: CSAQNMNTEAFF
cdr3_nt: TGCAGCGCACAAAACATGAACACTGAAGCTTTCTTT

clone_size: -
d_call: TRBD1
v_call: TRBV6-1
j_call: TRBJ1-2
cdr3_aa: CASTWTGNNYGYTF
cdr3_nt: TGTGCCAGCACCTGGACAGGGAATAACTATGGCTACACCTTC

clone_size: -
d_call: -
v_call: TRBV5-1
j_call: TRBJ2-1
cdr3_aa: CASSFVAAYNEQFF
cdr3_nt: TGCGCCAGCAGCTTCGTAGCGGCCTACAATGAGCAGTTCTTC

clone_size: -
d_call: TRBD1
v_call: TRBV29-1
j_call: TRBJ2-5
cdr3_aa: CSVSPRRQGAWETQYF
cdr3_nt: TGCAGCGTCTCACCCCGACGACAGGGGGCCTGGGAGACCCAGTACTTC

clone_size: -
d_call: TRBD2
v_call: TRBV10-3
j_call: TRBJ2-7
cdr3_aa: CAISSGRAKYEQYF
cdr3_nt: TGTGCCATCTCCAGCGGGAGGGCCAAGTACGAGCAGTACTTC

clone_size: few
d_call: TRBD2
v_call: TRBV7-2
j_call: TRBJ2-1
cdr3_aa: CASSHSGSMNEQFF
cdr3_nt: TGTGCCAGCAGCCATAGCGGGAGTATGAATGAGCAGTTCTTC

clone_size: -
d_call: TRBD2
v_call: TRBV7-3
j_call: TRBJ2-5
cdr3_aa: CASSLNPAGGPETQYF
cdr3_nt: TGTGCCAGCAGCTTAAATCCAGCGGGAGGGCCGGAGACCCAGTACTTC

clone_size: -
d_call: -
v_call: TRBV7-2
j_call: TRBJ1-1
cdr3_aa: CASSLVLTGTEAFF
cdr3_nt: TGTGCCAGCAGCTTAGTATTGACGGGCACTGAAGCTTTCTTT

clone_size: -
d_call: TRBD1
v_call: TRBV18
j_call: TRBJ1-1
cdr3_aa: CASSSDLGQGNTEAFF
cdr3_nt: TGTGCCAGCTCATCCGACCTAGGACAGGGGAACACTGAAGCTTTCTTT

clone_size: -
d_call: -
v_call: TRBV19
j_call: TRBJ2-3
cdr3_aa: CASRGTDTQYF
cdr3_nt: TGTGCCAGTCGTGGCACAGATACGCAGTATTTT

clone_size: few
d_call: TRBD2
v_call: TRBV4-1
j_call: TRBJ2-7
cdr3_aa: CASRKDSGSSYEQYF
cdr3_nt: TGCGCCAGCAGGAAGGATAGCGGGAGCTCCTACGAGCAGTACTTC

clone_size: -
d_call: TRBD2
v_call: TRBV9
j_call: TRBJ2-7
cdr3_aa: CASSPQREGEQYF
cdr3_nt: TGTGCCAGCAGCCCCCAGCGGGAGGGCGAGCAGTACTTC

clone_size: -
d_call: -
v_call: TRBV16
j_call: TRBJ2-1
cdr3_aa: CASSQSGRGGEQFF
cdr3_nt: TGTGCCAGCAGCCAATCGGGCAGGGGCGGTGAGCAGTTCTTC

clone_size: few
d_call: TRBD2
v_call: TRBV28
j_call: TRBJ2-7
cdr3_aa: CASRLAGIYEQYF
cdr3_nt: TGTGCCAGTAGACTAGCGGGGATCTACGAGCAGTACTTC

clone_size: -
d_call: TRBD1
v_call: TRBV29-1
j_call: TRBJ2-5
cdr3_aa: CSTGQGRPQETQYF
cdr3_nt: TGCAGCACCGGACAGGGTAGACCCCAGGAGACCCAGTACTTC

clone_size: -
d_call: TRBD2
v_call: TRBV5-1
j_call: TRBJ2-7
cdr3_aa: CASSPGTSGRASEQYF
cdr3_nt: TGCGCCAGCAGCCCCGGGACTAGCGGGAGGGCCTCCGAGCAGTACTTC

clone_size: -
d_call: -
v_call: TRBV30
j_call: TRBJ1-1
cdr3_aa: CAWSVGLMNTEAFF
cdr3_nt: TGTGCCTGGAGTGTGGGGTTAATGAACACTGAAGCTTTCTTT

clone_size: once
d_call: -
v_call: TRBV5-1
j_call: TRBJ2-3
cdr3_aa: CASSLTGDTQYF
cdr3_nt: TGCGCCAGCAGTTTGACCGGAGATACGCAGTATTTT

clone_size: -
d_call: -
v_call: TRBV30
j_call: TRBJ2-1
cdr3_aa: CAWRGYNEQFF
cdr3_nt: TGTGCCTGGAGAGGATACAATGAGCAGTTCTTC

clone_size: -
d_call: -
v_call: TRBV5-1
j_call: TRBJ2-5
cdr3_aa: CASSRDRAETQYF
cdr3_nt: TGCGCCAGCAGTAGGGACCGAGCGGAGACCCAGTACTTC

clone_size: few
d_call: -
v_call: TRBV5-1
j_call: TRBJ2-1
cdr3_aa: CASSLGRMHYNEQFF
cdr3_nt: TGCGCCAGCAGCTTGGGCAGGATGCACTACAATGAGCAGTTCTTC

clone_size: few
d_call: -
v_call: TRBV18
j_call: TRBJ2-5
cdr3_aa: CASSPTQQETQYF
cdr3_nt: TGTGCCAGCTCGCCCACCCAGCAAGAGACCCAGTACTTC

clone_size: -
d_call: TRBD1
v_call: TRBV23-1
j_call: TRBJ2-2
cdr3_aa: CASSQPSETGGTGELFF
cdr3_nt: TGCGCCAGCAGTCAGCCCTCAGAGACAGGGGGAACCGGGGAGCTGTTTTTT

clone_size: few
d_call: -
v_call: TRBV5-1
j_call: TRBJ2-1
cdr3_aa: CASSFRGYNEQFF
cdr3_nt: TGCGCCAGCAGCTTTCGGGGTTACAATGAGCAGTTCTTC

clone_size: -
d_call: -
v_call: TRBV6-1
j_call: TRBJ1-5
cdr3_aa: CASRSGYGNQPQHF
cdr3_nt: TGTGCCAGCAGATCAGGGTATGGCAATCAGCCCCAGCATTTT

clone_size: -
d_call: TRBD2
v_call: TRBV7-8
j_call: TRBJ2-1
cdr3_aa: CASSSGLATSYNEQFF
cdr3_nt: TGTGCCAGCAGCTCAGGACTAGCGACGTCCTACAATGAGCAGTTCTTC

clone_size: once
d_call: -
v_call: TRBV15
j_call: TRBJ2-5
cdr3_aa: CATSRDGLSEEETQYF
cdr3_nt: TGTGCCACCAGCAGAGATGGACTGTCCGAAGAGGAGACCCAGTACTTC

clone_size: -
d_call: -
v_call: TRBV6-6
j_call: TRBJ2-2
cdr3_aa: CASSAPGRTNTGELFF
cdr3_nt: TGTGCCAGCAGCGCTCCGGGCAGAACGAACACCGGGGAGCTGTTTTTT

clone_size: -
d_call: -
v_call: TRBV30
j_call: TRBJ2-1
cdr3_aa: CAWSTANEQFF
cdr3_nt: TGTGCCTGGAGTACCGCCAATGAGCAGTTCTTC

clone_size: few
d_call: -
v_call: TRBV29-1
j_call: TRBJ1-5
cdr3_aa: CSAGPGSNQPQHF
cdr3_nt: TGCAGCGCTGGGCCGGGGAGCAATCAGCCCCAGCATTTT

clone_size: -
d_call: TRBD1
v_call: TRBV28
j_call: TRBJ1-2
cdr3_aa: CASRGDRAHGYTF
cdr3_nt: TGTGCCAGCAGAGGAGACAGGGCCCATGGCTACACCTTC

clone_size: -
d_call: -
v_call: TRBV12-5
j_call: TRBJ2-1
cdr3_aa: CASGLTGGANEQFF
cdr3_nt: TGTGCTAGTGGTTTGACGGGCGGGGCGAATGAGCAGTTCTTC